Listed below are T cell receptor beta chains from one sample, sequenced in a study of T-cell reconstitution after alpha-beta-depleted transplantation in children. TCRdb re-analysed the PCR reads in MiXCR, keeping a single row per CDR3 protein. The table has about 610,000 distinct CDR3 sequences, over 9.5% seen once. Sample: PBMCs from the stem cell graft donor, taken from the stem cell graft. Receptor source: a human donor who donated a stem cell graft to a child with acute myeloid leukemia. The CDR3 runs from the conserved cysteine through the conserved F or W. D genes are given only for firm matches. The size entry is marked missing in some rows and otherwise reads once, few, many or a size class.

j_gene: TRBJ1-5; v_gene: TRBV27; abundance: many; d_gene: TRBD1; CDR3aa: CASSPLRRDREGQAGNQPQHF; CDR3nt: TGTGCCAGCAGTCCCTTACGCCGGGACAGGGAGGGTCAAGCGGGCAATCAGCCCCAGCATTTT
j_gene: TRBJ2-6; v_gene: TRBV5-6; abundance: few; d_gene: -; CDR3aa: CASSSGDKLVGANVLTF; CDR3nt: TGTGCCAGCAGCTCCGGGGATAAGCTGGTTGGGGCCAACGTCCTGACTTTC
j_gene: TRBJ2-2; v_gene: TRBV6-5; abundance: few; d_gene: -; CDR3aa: CASSSRLMNTGELFF; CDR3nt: TGTGCCAGCAGTTCTCGACTAATGAACACCGGGGAGCTGTTTTTT
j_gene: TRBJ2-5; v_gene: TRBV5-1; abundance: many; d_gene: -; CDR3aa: CASSLYGRGTQYF; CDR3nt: TGCGCCAGCAGCTTATACGGTCGGGGGACCCAGTACTTC
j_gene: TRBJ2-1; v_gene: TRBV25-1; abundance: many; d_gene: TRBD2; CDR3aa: CASIAGRKNEQFF; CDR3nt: TGTGCCAGCATAGCGGGAAGGAAAAATGAGCAGTTCTTC
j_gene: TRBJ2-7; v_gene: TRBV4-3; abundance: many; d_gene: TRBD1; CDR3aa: CASSQGQGEQYF; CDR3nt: TGCGCCAGCAGCCAAGGACAGGGCGAGCAGTACTTC
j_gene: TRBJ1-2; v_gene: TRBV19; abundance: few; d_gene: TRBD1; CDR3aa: CASTEGANYGYTF; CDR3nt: TGTGCCAGTACGGAGGGGGCGAACTATGGCTACACCTTC
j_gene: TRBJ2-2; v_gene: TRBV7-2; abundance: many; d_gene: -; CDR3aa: CASSFGIPTGELFF; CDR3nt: TGTGCCAGCAGCTTCGGGATCCCCACCGGGGAGCTGTTTTTT
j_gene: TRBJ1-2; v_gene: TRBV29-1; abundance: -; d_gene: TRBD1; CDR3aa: CSVEVTGYGYTF; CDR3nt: TGCAGCGTTGAGGTGACAGGGTATGGCTACACCTTC
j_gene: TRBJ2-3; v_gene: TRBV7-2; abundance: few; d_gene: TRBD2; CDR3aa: CASRGGRATDTQYF; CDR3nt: TGTGCCAGCCGCGGCGGGAGGGCCACAGATACGCAGTATTTT
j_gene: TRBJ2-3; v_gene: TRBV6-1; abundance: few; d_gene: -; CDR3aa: CASSSVRSTDTQYF; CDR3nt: TGTGCCAGCTCTTCTGTTCGTAGCACAGATACGCAGTATTTT
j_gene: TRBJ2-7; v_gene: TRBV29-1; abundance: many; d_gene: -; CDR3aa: CSVGQYEQYF; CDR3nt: TGCAGCGTTGGGCAGTACGAGCAGTACTTC
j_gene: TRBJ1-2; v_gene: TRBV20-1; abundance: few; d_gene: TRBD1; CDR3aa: CSARDHRDSPLYGYTF; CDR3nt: TGCAGTGCTAGAGATCACAGGGACAGCCCCCTTTATGGCTACACCTTC
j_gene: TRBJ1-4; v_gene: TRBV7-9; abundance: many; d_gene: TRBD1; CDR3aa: CASSLGQGEGEKLFF; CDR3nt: TGTGCCAGCAGCTTGGGACAGGGGGAAGGTGAAAAACTGTTTTTT
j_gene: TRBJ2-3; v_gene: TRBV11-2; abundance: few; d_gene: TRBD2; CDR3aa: CASSLVGTSGRTSTDTQYF; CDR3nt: TGTGCCAGCAGCTTAGTAGGGACTAGCGGGAGAACTAGCACAGATACGCAGTATTTT
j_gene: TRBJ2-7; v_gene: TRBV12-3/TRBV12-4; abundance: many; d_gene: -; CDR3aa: CASSFVPVVEQYF; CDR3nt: TGTGCCAGCAGTTTTGTTCCGGTTGTCGAGCAGTACTTC
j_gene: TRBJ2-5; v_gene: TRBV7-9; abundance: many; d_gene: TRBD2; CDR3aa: CASSLASGQETQYF; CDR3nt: TGCGCCAGCAGCTTGGCTAGCGGGCAAGAGACCCAGTACTTC
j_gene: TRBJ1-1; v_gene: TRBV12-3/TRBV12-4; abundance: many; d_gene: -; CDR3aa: CASSLRGTEAFF; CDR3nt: TGTGCCAGCAGCTTACGGGGAACTGAAGCTTTCTTT
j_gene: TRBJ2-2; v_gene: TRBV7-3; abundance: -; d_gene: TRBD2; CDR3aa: CASSLLAGASGELFF; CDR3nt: TGTGCCAGCAGCCTGCTAGCGGGAGCTTCAGGGGAGCTGTTTTTT
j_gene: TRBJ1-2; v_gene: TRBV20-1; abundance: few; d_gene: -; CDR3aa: CSARDSQDYGYTF; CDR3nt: TGCAGTGCTAGAGATTCCCAGGACTATGGCTACACCTTC
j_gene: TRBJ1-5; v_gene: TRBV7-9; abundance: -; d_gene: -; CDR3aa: CASSLVETGGQHF; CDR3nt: TGTGCCAGCAGCTTAGTGGAAACGGGGGGCCAGCATTTT
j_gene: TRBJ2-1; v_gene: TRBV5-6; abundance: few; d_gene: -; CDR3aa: CASSLIYGGGNEQFF; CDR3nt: TGTGCCAGCAGCCTGATATACGGAGGGGGCAATGAGCAGTTCTTC
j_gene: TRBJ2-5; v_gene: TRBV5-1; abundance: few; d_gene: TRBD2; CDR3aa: CASSLGLAFGRETQYF; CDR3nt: TGCGCCAGCAGCTTGGGACTAGCCTTCGGCAGGGAGACCCAGTACTTC
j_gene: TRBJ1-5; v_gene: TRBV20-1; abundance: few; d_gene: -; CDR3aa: CSARPDGDQPQHF; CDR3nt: TGCAGTGCTAGACCCGACGGGGATCAGCCCCAGCATTTT
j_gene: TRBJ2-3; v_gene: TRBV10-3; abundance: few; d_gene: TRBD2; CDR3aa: CAISDPGTSGSDAQYF; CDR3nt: TGTGCCATCAGTGACCCTGGGACTAGCGGGAGTGACGCGCAGTATTTT
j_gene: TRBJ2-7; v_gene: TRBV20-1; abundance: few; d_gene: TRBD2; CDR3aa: CSAPWTSGRMEPYEQYF; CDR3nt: TGCAGTGCCCCATGGACTAGCGGGAGGATGGAGCCCTACGAGCAGTACTTC
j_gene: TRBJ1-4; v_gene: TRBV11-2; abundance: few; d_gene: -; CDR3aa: CASSSQGKDEKLFF; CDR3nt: TGTGCCAGCAGCTCCCAGGGAAAGGATGAAAAACTGTTTTTT
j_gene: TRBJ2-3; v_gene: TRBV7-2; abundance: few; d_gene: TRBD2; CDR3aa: CASSSAGGWDTQYF; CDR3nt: TGTGCCAGCAGCTCCGCGGGAGGTTGGGATACGCAGTATTTT